This is a list of T cell receptor beta chains from one sample in a study of T cell changes during pregnancy in multiple sclerosis. Method: immunoSEQ multiplex PCR; TCRdb's copy keeps in-frame clones and lacks some. This sample has approximately 31,000 clones, with around 93% found just once. The input for sequencing was CD4+ T cells from peripheral blood mononuclear cells, taken in the second trimester of pregnancy. Receptors were obtained from a female donor with multiple sclerosis, enrolled in a pregnancy study. Each CDR3 is given without its conserved first and last residue. The order of the fields is V gene, clone size, J gene, CDR3 protein. Rows may omit the clone size; those that give it use once, few, many or a size class.

>TRBV7-8|.|TRBJ1-2
ASSGPKGARSYGYT
>TRBV7-8|.|TRBJ2-7
ASSLAQGAEQY
>TRBV11-2|.|TRBJ2-5
ASSTTAEGGETQY
>TRBV5-1|.|TRBJ2-5
ASSLASGGGQTQY
>TRBV7-3|.|TRBJ2-1
ASSRGLIDEQF
>TRBV28|.|TRBJ1-4
ASRTRQTIRGEKLF
>TRBV27|.|TRBJ2-1
ASSRYRVDNEQF
>TRBV30|.|TRBJ1-1
AWNRRNTEAF
>TRBV5-1|.|TRBJ2-5
ASSPAGQGGRRQETQY
>TRBV7-2|.|TRBJ2-2
ASSASSGRALSGELF
>TRBV5-4|.|TRBJ2-2
ASSSKTGEGTGELF
>TRBV30|.|TRBJ1-5
AWSDILGQGVQPQH
>TRBV11-2|.|TRBJ2-5
ASSSPDRAFLQETQY
>TRBV5-5|.|TRBJ2-1
ASSLVGRSNEQF
>TRBV30|.|TRBJ2-7
AWRQAYEQY
>TRBV7-9|.|TRBJ2-1
ASSSDRSNEQF
>TRBV5-1|.|TRBJ1-1
ASSFTGVNTEAF
>TRBV27|once|TRBJ1-4
ASSPTGTGGEKLF
>TRBV19|.|TRBJ1-2
ASTRGGRNGYT
>TRBV28|.|TRBJ2-4
ASTLPGVNIQY
>TRBV30|.|TRBJ2-3
AWSVPRGSGTDTQY
>TRBV27|.|TRBJ1-2
ASRPQGDTNYGYT
>TRBV7-3|once|TRBJ2-5
ASSPIGGLAAQETQY
>TRBV7-9|.|TRBJ2-2
ASSPTGAGELF
>TRBV18|.|TRBJ1-1
ASSPQGLSTEAF
>TRBV14|.|TRBJ2-1
ASSQPLGLAGGLTNEQF
>TRBV27|.|TRBJ1-1
ASRMFHRANTEAF
>TRBV15|.|TRBJ2-4
ATSRDLNSWIAKNIQY
>TRBV5-1|.|TRBJ1-2
ASSLGQGLGGYT
>TRBV7-9|once|TRBJ2-1
ASSLALGHSF
>TRBV6-1|.|TRBJ2-7
ASSGRGQGFLEQY
>TRBV6-5|.|TRBJ1-1
ASSYSGGRNTEAF
>TRBV27|once|TRBJ2-7
ASSLKRASYEQY
>TRBV5-1|.|TRBJ1-3
ASSFGDSSGNTIY
>TRBV7-2|.|TRBJ1-5
ASSSPPGLAQH
>TRBV6-1|.|TRBJ2-4
ASSEAVSGRDIQY
>TRBV7-6|.|TRBJ2-2
ASRMGQNTGELF